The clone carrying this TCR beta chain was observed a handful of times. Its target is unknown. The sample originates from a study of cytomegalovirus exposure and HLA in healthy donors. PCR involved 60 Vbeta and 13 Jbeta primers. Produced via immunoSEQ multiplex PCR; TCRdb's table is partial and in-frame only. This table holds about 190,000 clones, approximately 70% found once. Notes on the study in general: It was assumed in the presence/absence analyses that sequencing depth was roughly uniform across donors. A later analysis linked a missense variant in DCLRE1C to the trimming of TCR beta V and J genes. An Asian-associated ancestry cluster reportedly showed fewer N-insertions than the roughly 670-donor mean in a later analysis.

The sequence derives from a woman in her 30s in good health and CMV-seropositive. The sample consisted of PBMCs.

The CDR3 DNA follows: TGTGCCAGCGGGAGGGAAAACACAGATACGCAGTATTTT. Residues: CASGRENTDTQYF. This sequence joins TRBV6-5 and TRBJ2-3; 7 bases fit TRBD2. With V trimmed by 8 bases and J by 2 bases, 4 bases remained unmatched. This CDR3 comprises 13 residues. CDR1 and CDR2 from the germline V gene are MNHEY and SVGAGI.